These 32 T cell receptor beta chains share one sample of origin, sequenced in a study of T-cell reconstitution after alpha-beta-depleted transplantation in children. Study-wide results and caveats: By one year post-transplant, T-cell counts and diversity largely arose from T cells that were newly produced.

These receptors' antigens are unknown. Unique molecular identifiers were used in preparing the TCRbeta library. TCRdb ran MiXCR on the PCR reads and lists one entry per CDR3 protein. This sample has around 300,000 distinct CDR3 sequences, with over 7.5% found just once. The specimen was peripheral blood, collected 360 days after TCRalphabeta/CD19-depleted stem cell transplant. These receptors all stem from a female patient aged 2-15 years who had a stem cell transplant for Fanconi anemia, so the T cells may come from the graft donor.

V gene TRBV5-1 combines with J gene TRBJ1-1; no clear D. V lost 6 bases to trimming and J lost 2 bases, with 14 bases between them. The CDR3 is made up of 14 amino acids. CDR1 and CDR2 from the germline V gene are SGHRS and YFSETQ. The CDR3 loop is CASTELSFNTEAFF. The DNA for the CDR3 is TGCGCCAGCACCGAGTTGAGTTTCAACACTGAAGCTTTCTTT.

This clonotype was counted only a few times. The chain links TRBV25-1 to TRBJ2-4, with D uncertain. V was trimmed by 0 bases and J by 0 bases, leaving 3 bases between them. The CDR3 sequence is 14 residues long. Germline V lookup: CDR1 MGHDK, CDR2 SYGVNS. CDR3 region: CASSEYGAKNIQYF. The CDR3 nucleotides are TGTGCCAGCAGTGAATACGGAGCCAAAAACATTCAGTACTTC.

The genes are TRBV12-3 or TRBV12-4 and TRBJ2-2, with D maybe TRBD1 (6 bases). Trimming shortened V by 5 bases and J by 6 bases, and 22 bases separated the two germline ends. CDR3 size: 17 residues. The CDR3 DNA follows: TGTGCCAGCAGTCCCCCCCTTTGGGACATAGGGCCCGGGGAGCTGTTTTTT. Protein product: CASSPPLWDIGPGELFF.

In this sample, this clonotype turned up many times. The chain carries TRBV28 and TRBJ2-3, with D possibly TRBD2 on 6 matching bases. From germline, CDR1 is MDHEN and CDR2 SYDVKM. There are 13 residues in the CDR3. V lost 10 bases to trimming and J lost 0 bases, with 11 bases between them. The CDR3 nucleotides are TGTGCCATCAAGAGCGGGAGCACAGATACGCAGTATTTT. Translating it yields CAIKSGSTDTQYF.

This clonotype has just a few counts. CDR3: CASSFREAPLHF. CDR3 coding DNA: TGTGCCAGCAGCTTCCGGGAAGCACCCCTCCACTTT. The rearrangement joins TRBV7-9 to TRBJ1-6; D ambiguous. Germline V gives CDR1 SEHNR, CDR2 FQNEAQ (reference sequence). This CDR3 region has 12 residues. Trimming removed 3 bases from V and 11 bases from J, with 8 bases in between.

A few counts support this clonotype. This chain uses TRBV11-2 with TRBJ2-7, with 8 bases fitting TRBD1. The junction had 6 bases not matched to a gene; V was cut back by 2 bases and J by 3 bases. Looked up from germline, CDR1 is SGHAT and CDR2 is FQNNGV. This CDR3 comprises 15 residues. CDR3 protein: CASSLPFRGRYEQYV. CDR3 coding DNA: TGTGCCAGCAGCTTACCTTTCAGGGGGCGCTACGAGCAGTACGTC.

The table lists this clonotype with many counts. V usage is TRBV4-1 and J usage is TRBJ2-5, with TRBD1 identical over 9 bases. Trimming cost V 0 bases and J 2 bases; bases outside gene matches: 10. CDR3 length equals 18 residues. Germline V gene lookup returns CDR1 MGHRA and CDR2 YSYEKL. The CDR3 protein is CASSQDRLTGGNQETQYF. The CDR3 region has the DNA TGCGCCAGCAGCCAAGATCGACTGACAGGGGGTAATCAAGAGACCCAGTACTTC.

This clonotype has a count of ten or more. This chain links TRBV4-1 with TRBJ2-5, with D tentatively TRBD2 (5 bases). Germline CDR1 reads MGHRA; CDR2 reads YSYEKL. The CDR3 sequence is 15 residues long. The ends were cut back, 1 base at V and 5 bases at J, with 14 bases in the middle. The CDR3 DNA reads TGCGCCAGCAGCCAAGTTGGGGAGTTAGTCGAGACCCAGTACTTC. Translation: CASSQVGELVETQYF.

This clonotype has at least ten counts. The chain uses TRBV10-2 and TRBJ1-3; 7 positions agree with TRBD1. In germline, CDR1 is WSHSY, CDR2 SAAADI. After removal of 6 bases from V and 1 base from J, the junction contained 3 bases not matched to a gene. The CDR3 sequence is 14 residues long. DNA for the CDR3: TGCGCCAGCAGCGGACAGGTTTCTGGAAACACCATATATTTT. This sequence encodes CASSGQVSGNTIYF.

This clonotype came up many times. The J gene is TRBJ2-1, the V gene TRBV13; 7 nucleotides line up with TRBD1. This CDR3 contains 15 residues. Germline CDR1 is PRHDT and CDR2 is FYEKMQ (reference sequence). The V and J ends lost 8 bases and 0 bases, in that order; junction bases with no gene match: 7. Written as DNA, the CDR3 is TGTGCCAGCGTCACAGGGGTGAGCTCCTACAATGAGCAGTTCTTC. Its protein product is CASVTGVSSYNEQFF.

This clonotype was counted at least ten times. The chain links TRBV10-3 to TRBJ2-5; D is perhaps TRBD2 (5 bases). V was pared by 4 bases and J by 1 base, with 19 bases between. In germline, CDR1 is ENHRY, CDR2 SYGVKD. The CDR3 length is 17 residues. CDR3 bases: TGTGCCATCAGTGGGCATGCGGGTCTGGTAGTCCAAGAGACCCAGTACTTC. This sequence encodes CAISGHAGLVVQETQYF.

This rearrangement joins TRBV5-1 to TRBJ2-7; TRBD1 matches at 9 bases. CDR1 is SGHRS and CDR2 is YFSETQ in the germline V gene. The CDR3 totals 14 residues. The CDR3 is CASSPGTGMEEQYF. The CDR3 region has the DNA TGCGCGAGCTCCCCCGGGACAGGGATGGAAGAGCAGTACTTC.

This clonotype appeared many times. The J gene is TRBJ2-1, the V gene TRBV5-6; TRBD2 matches 10 bases. V lost 4 bases and J lost 4; bases outside the gene matches: 14. CDR1 SGHDT and CDR2 YYEEEE come from the germline V gene. The CDR3 consists of 18 residues. CDR3 amino acids: CASSEQPGTSEPYNEQFF. CDR3 DNA: TGTGCCAGCAGCGAGCAACCCGGGACTAGCGAGCCTTACAATGAGCAGTTCTTC.

This clonotype came up many times. The chain uses TRBV25-1 and TRBJ1-1; D is unresolved. V was shortened by 4 bases and J by 3 bases, with 15 bases between the two germline ends. The CDR3 is 15 residues long. Per germline, CDR1 MGHDK and CDR2 SYGVNS. CDR3 loop: CASSGDFPVYTEAFF. CDR3 nucleotide sequence: TGTGCCAGCAGTGGAGATTTCCCCGTATACACTGAAGCTTTCTTT.

On this clonotype itself: One end of the junction fails to match germline, which may point to a read error. The V gene is TRBV5-4, the J gene TRBJ2-1; D is unresolved. Germline V gives CDR1 SGHNT, CDR2 YYREEE (reference sequence). The CDR3 runs to 13 residues. CDR3 amino acids: CASGFGIPGEQFF. CDR3 DNA sequence: TGTGCCAGCGGCTTTGGCATCCCCGGTGAGCAGTTCTTC.

This clonotype has ten or more counts. The chain combines TRBV5-6 with TRBJ2-1; D is unclear. V dropped 3 bases and J dropped 8 bases, with 12 bases sitting between them. Germline CDR1 SGHDT, CDR2 YYEEEE. CDR3 length: 13 amino acids. The CDR3 DNA reads as TGTGCCAGCAGCTCGAACCTTGGGGATGAGCAGTTCTTC. Translated: CASSSNLGDEQFF.

This clonotype was counted ten times or more. V usage is TRBV11-2 and J usage is TRBJ2-3; 9 bases align to TRBD2. The length of the CDR3 is 15 residues. Trimming removed 5 bases from V and 5 bases from J; junction bases left unmatched: 8. Germline CDR1 SGHAT, CDR2 FQNNGV. The CDR3 nucleotides read TGTGCCAGCAGCCCAGCGGGACTAGCCGGAGATACGCAGTATTTT. It translates to CASSPAGLAGDTQYF.

This clonotype was counted at least ten times. The chain uses TRBV20-1 and TRBJ2-3; TRBD2 might be the D (6 bases). V gave up 2 bases and J gave up 0 bases, with 15 bases separating them. This CDR3 has 16 amino acids. Germline values: CDR1 DFQATT, CDR2 SNEGSKA (reference sequence). The CDR3 loop is CSARNLLRGSTDTQYF. CDR3 DNA sequence: TGCAGTGCTAGAAACCTGCTGCGGGGTAGCACAGATACGCAGTATTTT.

This clonotype was observed a few times. V usage is TRBV11-2 and J usage is TRBJ2-1; maybe TRBD1 (5 bases). Germline V CDR1 and CDR2: SGHAT, FQNNGV. The CDR3 sequence is 14 residues long. Trimming cost V 5 bases and J 10 bases, with 18 bases left between them. CDR3 region: CASSRVGPLGEQFF. DNA for the CDR3: TGTGCCAGCAGCAGGGTGGGGCCCCTGGGGGAGCAGTTCTTC.

In its sample, this clonotype was seen many times. The J gene is TRBJ2-7, the V gene TRBV12-3 or TRBV12-4, with 9 bases that match TRBD2. CDR3 length: 13 residues. The V gene end was trimmed by 4 bases and the J gene end by 7 bases; junction bases not matched to a gene: 5. The CDR3 DNA reads TGTGCCAGCAGTTACCTAGCGGGGTTGGAGCAGTACTTC. The encoded protein is CASSYLAGLEQYF.

This clonotype was detected only a few times. The chain links TRBV5-1 to TRBJ1-1; 9 bases match TRBD1. Losses at the gene ends were 3 bases for V and 5 bases for J; bases not matched to a gene: 8. Germline-derived CDR1 and CDR2 are SGHRS and YFSETQ. This CDR3 spans 15 amino acids. CDR3 bases: TGCGCCAGCAGCTCCGCCGGGACAGGGTATACTGAAGCTTTCTTT. It encodes CASSSAGTGYTEAFF. The entire variable domain, with the rest obtained from reference TRBV5-1 and TRBJ1-1, is as follows: KAGVTQTPRYLIKTRGQQVTLSCSPISGHRSVSWYQQTPGQGLQFLFEYFSETQRNKGNFPGRFSGRQFSNSRSEMNVSTLELGDSALYLCASSSAGTGYTEAFFGQGTRLTVV.

This clonotype has ten or more counts. Here the CDR3 reads CASSGRLPNGDTQYF. The CDR3 nucleotides are TGTGCCAGCAGCGGGCGACTACCCAATGGAGATACGCAGTATTTT. The V gene is TRBV9, the J gene TRBJ2-3, with D perhaps matching TRBD2 (5 bases). This CDR3 is built from 15 residues. V shed 3 bases and J shed 5 bases, with 16 bases lying between them. Looked up from germline, CDR1 is SGDLS and CDR2 is YYNGEE.

This clonotype was recorded many times. V gene TRBV4-2 combines with J gene TRBJ2-1; 10 positions agree with TRBD2. Germline CDR1 and CDR2: LGHNA and YNFKEQ. The V segment lost 0 bases and the J segment 4 bases; nucleotides outside the gene matches: 3. This CDR3 is 16 amino acids long. CDR3 coding DNA: TGTGCCAGCAGCCAAGATGCAGCGGGGGGGTACAATGAGCAGTTCTTC. This sequence encodes CASSQDAAGGYNEQFF.

There are many counts of this clonotype. This rearrangement joins TRBV4-3 to TRBJ1-3; D remains unclear. The CDR3 is made up of 15 amino acids. The germline gives CDR1 LGHNA, CDR2 YSLEER. V lost 0 bases and J lost 3, with 9 bases in between. DNA of the CDR3: TGCGCCAGCAGCCAAGATCATAATATTGGAAACACCATATATTTT. Amino acid sequence: CASSQDHNIGNTIYF.

Only a few counts were recorded for this clonotype. The chain combines TRBV20-1 with TRBJ2-5; D is perhaps TRBD1 or TRBD2 (5 bases each). V was pared by 4 bases and J by 5 bases, with 20 bases between. CDR1 DFQATT and CDR2 SNEGSKA come from the germline V gene (reference sequence). This CDR3 has 15 residues. CDR3 protein: CSAKSDGGAEETQYF. CDR3 nucleotide sequence: TGCAGTGCTAAATCGGATGGGGGAGCGGAGGAGACCCAGTACTTC.

The V gene is TRBV20-1, the J gene TRBJ1-2; 8 bases fit TRBD1. In germline, CDR1 is DFQATT, CDR2 SNEGSKA (reference sequence). Trimming cost V 5 bases and J 7 bases; bases outside gene matches: 9. The CDR3 covers 13 residues. CDR3 loop: CSASPTGVGGYTF. The CDR3 nucleotides are TGCAGTGCTTCCCCGACAGGGGTTGGTGGCTACACCTTC.

V is TRBV2 and J is TRBJ2-1; a weak D match, TRBD2 (5 bases). Per the germline V gene, CDR1 is SNHLY and CDR2 is FYNNEI. With 2 bases removed from V and 6 bases from J, the gap between germline ends came to 14 bases. CDR3 length: 15 residues. Written as DNA, the CDR3 is TGTGCCAGCAGTGAACCTCCGGGATCCGTCAATGAGCAGTTCTTC. Translating it yields CASSEPPGSVNEQFF.

V usage is TRBV3-1 and J usage is TRBJ2-7, with 8 nucleotides matching TRBD2. V lost 4 bases and J lost 2; bases outside the gene matches: 13. This CDR3 region has 17 residues. Germline CDR1 LGHDT, CDR2 YNNKEL (reference sequence). The CDR3 region has the DNA TGTGCCAGCAGCCTCGGGACTAGTATCAGAAGAACCTACGAGCAGTACTTC. Translated, it gives CASSLGTSIRRTYEQYF.

Many counts were recorded for this clonotype. The chain joins TRBV9 to TRBJ2-5, with D perhaps TRBD2 (6 bases). The CDR3 length is 14 residues. Germline values: CDR1 SGDLS, CDR2 YYNGEE. V gave up 0 bases and J gave up 1 base, with 7 bases separating them. The CDR3, as DNA: TGTGCCAGCAGCGTAGGCGGGGTCCAAGAGACCCAGTACTTC. It is translated as CASSVGGVQETQYF.

To note about this clonotype: This may stem from a read error, because a much larger clone lies one nucleotide away. The conserved closing phenylalanine or tryptophan is absent in this CDR3, likely reflecting a read error. The chain uses TRBV7-3 and TRBJ1-1, with 10 positions matching TRBD1. The CDR3 totals 12 residues. The germline CDR1 and CDR2 sequences are SGHTA and FQGTGA. V gave up 4 bases and J gave up 9 bases; unmatched junction bases: 2. CDR3 in DNA: TGTGCCAGCAGCTCGGGACAGGGGAAAGCTTTCTGT. It codes for CASSSGQGKAFC.

This clonotype has only a few counts. This chain connects TRBV20-1 to TRBJ2-3; 7 nucleotides agree with TRBD2. Looked up from germline, CDR1 is DFQATT and CDR2 is SNEGSKA (reference sequence). The CDR3 totals 14 residues. Germline trimming cut 6 bases from V and 2 bases from J; bases unmatched to any gene: 8. CDR3: CSATRTRTTDTQYF. CDR3 bases: TGCAGTGCAACTCGGACTAGGACCACAGATACGCAGTATTTT.

This clonotype was detected ten times or more. CDR3 in amino acids: CSARTGNSNQPQHF. The CDR3 DNA reads as TGCAGTGCTAGGACAGGGAATAGCAATCAGCCCCAGCATTTT. The V gene is TRBV20-1, the J gene TRBJ1-5; 7 nucleotides align to TRBD1. Unmatched junction bases numbered 2, after V lost 3 bases and J lost 0 bases. CDR3 length: 14 residues. Germline CDR1 DFQATT, CDR2 SNEGSKA (reference sequence).